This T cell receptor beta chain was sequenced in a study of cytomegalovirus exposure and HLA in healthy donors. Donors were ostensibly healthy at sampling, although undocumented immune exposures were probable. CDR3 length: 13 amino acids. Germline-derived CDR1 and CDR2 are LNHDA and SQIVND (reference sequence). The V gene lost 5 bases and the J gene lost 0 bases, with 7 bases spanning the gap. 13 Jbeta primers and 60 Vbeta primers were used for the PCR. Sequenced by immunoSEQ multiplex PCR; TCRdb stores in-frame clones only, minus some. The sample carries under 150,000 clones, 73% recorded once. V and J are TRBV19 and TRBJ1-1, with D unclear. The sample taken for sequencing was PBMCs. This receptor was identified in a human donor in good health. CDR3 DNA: TGTGCCAGTAGTCCAGTCCTGAACACTGAAGCTTTCTTT. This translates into CASSPVLNTEAFF.